A single sample gave rise to the 10 T cell receptor beta chains below, sequenced in a study of T cell responses to AZD1222 COVID-19 vaccine. Measured with immunoSEQ multiplex PCR; TCRdb has only the in-frame clones, and not every one. The sample yields about 100,000 clones, 90% to 95% seen once. Sequences were derived from peripheral blood, sampled 28 days after the second AZD1222 dose. The source is an adult who received the AZD1222 COVID-19 vaccine.

The chain carries TRBV7-6 and TRBJ1-1; D is possibly TRBD1 (5 bases). CDR3 length: 15 residues. V lost 2 bases, J lost 2 bases, and 12 bases lay in between. Germline V CDR1 and CDR2: SGHVS, FNYEAQ. CDR3 bases: TGTGCCAGCAGCTTATTGGCAGGGTCTAACACTGAAGCTTTCTTT. As protein: CASSLLAGSNTEAFF. The variable domain in full, completed from reference TRBV7-6 and TRBJ1-1, reads GAGVSQSPRYKVTKRGQDVALRCDPISGHVSLYWYRQALGQGPEFLTYFNYEAQQDKSGLPNDRFSAERPEGSISTLTIQRTEQRDSAMYRCASSLLAGSNTEAFFGQGTRLTVV.

The CDR3 spells CASSYDRLDYGYTF. CDR3 in DNA: TGTGCCAGCAGTTATGACAGGCTCGACTATGGCTACACCTTC. V and J are TRBV6-5 and TRBJ1-2, with D perhaps matching TRBD1 (6 bases). Looked up from germline, CDR1 is MNHEY and CDR2 is SVGAGI. This CDR3 spans 14 amino acids. Trimming removed 3 bases at V and 3 bases at J, with 11 bases between.

The rearrangement uses TRBV5-4 and TRBJ2-3; D may be TRBD2 (6 bases). The CDR3 length is 13 residues. V lost 1 base, J lost 4 bases, and 7 bases lay in between. Germline CDR1 SGHNT, CDR2 YYREEE (reference sequence). The CDR3 sequence: CASSLPSADTQYF. CDR3 DNA sequence: TGTGCCAGCAGCTTGCCTAGCGCAGATACGCAGTATTTT.

The chain carries TRBV15 and TRBJ2-7; D gene unclear. Germline assignment: CDR1 LNHNV and CDR2 YYDKDF (reference sequence). Trimming left V 0 bases short and J 0 bases short, with 6 bases between. This CDR3 has 14 amino acids. The CDR3 spells CATSREQDSYEQYF. In DNA form, the CDR3 reads TGTGCCACCAGCAGAGAGCAGGACTCCTACGAGCAGTACTTC.

This chain joins TRBV6-5 and TRBJ2-3; unclear D gene. Trimming removed 6 bases at V and 2 bases at J, with 9 bases between. CDR3 length equals 13 residues. Germline V gene sequence: CDR1 MNHEY, CDR2 SVGAGI. CDR3 sequence: CASRAEHTDTQYF. CDR3 bases: TGTGCCAGCAGGGCAGAACACACAGATACGCAGTATTTT.

This clone was seen a single time. V usage is TRBV5-1 and J usage is TRBJ2-6; D remains unclear. The CDR3 consists of 18 residues. CDR1 and CDR2 (germline): SGHRS, YFSETQ. Deletions cut 5 bases from V and 2 bases from J, with 20 bases between. The CDR3 sequence is CASRVSAGTVTGANVLTF. The CDR3 bases are TGCGCCAGCAGGGTCTCGGCAGGAACAGTCACTGGGGCCAACGTCCTGACTTTC.

A single count supports this clone. The gene calls are TRBV11-2 and TRBJ1-2; TRBD1 agrees at 10 bases. Germline loops: CDR1 SGHAT, CDR2 FQNNGV. CDR3 length equals 13 residues. V gave up 4 bases and J gave up 6 bases; unmatched junction bases: 2. In DNA form, the CDR3 reads TGTGCCAGCAGCTGGACAGGGGGAGATGGCTACACCTTC. This sequence encodes CASSWTGGDGYTF.

This chain uses TRBV9 with TRBJ1-2; D gene ambiguous. Germline-derived CDR1 and CDR2 are SGDLS and YYNGEE. The ends were cut back, 3 bases at V and 5 bases at J, with 17 bases in the middle. The CDR3 sequence is 15 residues long. CDR3 amino acids: CASSAGAVNTYGYTF. In DNA, the CDR3 is TGTGCCAGCAGCGCAGGAGCGGTCAATACTTATGGCTACACCTTC.

V and J are TRBV5-1 and TRBJ1-6; 9 bases map to TRBD1. The CDR3 is 17 residues long. V shed 5 bases, J shed 10 bases, and the junction held 16 bases outside the gene matches. CDR1 is SGHRS and CDR2 is YFSETQ in the germline V gene. Here the CDR3 reads CASSYTGGVNDRSPLHF. The DNA for the CDR3 is TGCGCCAGCAGTTACACAGGGGGCGTCAATGATAGGTCACCCCTCCACTTT. The full variable domain, rest sourced from reference TRBV5-1 and TRBJ1-6, is KAGVTQTPRYLIKTRGQQVTLSCSPISGHRSVSWYQQTPGQGLQFLFEYFSETQRNKGNFPGRFSGRQFSNSRSEMNVSTLELGDSALYLCASSYTGGVNDRSPLHFGNGTRLTVT.

The genes are TRBV3-1 (or the pseudogene TRBV3-2) and TRBJ1-3; TRBD1 aligns across 7 bases. The CDR3 length is 17 residues. Germline V gives CDR1 LGHDT, CDR2 YNNKEL (reference sequence). Trimming took 4 bases from V and 0 from J; bases not matched to a gene: 9. CDR3 nucleotide sequence: TGTGCCAGCAGCCCAGGGGGTGGGACCCCCTCTGGAAACACCATATATTTT. This codes for CASSPGGGTPSGNTIYF.